One TCR beta chain is described in this entry. Its antigen remains unidentified. These data originate in a study of T cell responses to AZD1222 COVID-19 vaccine. Sequenced by immunoSEQ multiplex PCR; TCRdb stores in-frame clones only, minus some. Here the sample spans around 150,000 clones, about 92% being singletons. Study-wide results and caveats: Of spike-specific TCRs, nearly half reportedly target regions left unmutated in variants. Mostly white British, mostly female donors; authors suggested clonal diversity may be underestimated. Increases in Spike-specific TCR breadth and depth were seen after two AZD1222 doses.

Trimming left V 5 bases short and J 3 bases short, with 11 bases between. This CDR3 contains 12 residues. The V gene's germline CDR1 is SQVTM and CDR2 ANQGSEA. This chain connects TRBV29-1 to TRBJ2-7; D gene uncertain. This TCR was sampled from an adult who received the AZD1222 COVID-19 vaccine. Sequencing was performed on peripheral blood, taken 28 days after the second AZD1222 dose. CDR3 region: CSVRGRNYEQYF. CDR3 bases: TGCAGCGTTCGTGGCAGGAACTACGAGCAGTACTTC.